Below are 10 T cell receptor beta chains sequenced from a single sample in a study of metastatic and nonmetastatic thyroid tumors. Patients were all untreated before their thyroid surgery. TCRdb reassembled clones from the PCR reads with MiXCR. Of over 30,000 clones detected, around 7.4% appear once; the ten largest clones hold roughly two fifths. Sequenced sample: blood. All receptors come from a female donor with papillary thyroid cancer or a benign thyroid nodule (not recorded which). Some clones in this sample may be carry-over from other donors' samples.

A word on this clone: A much larger clone differs from this one at a single base, so this may be a read error. Other nucleotide sequences in the sample specify the same CDR3. The genes are TRBV16 and TRBJ2-3, with TRBD2 matching over 9 bases. There are 15 residues in the CDR3. With 4 bases clipped from V and 12 bases from J, the junction kept 14 bases outside the gene matches. Germline values: CDR1 KGHSY, CDR2 FQNENV. The CDR3 loop reads CASSPTSGRRGIQYF. The CDR3 DNA reads as TGTGCCAGCAGCCCGACTAGCGGTAGAAGAGGGATCCAGTATTTT.

This clone was counted at least ten times. V and J are TRBV9 and TRBJ2-7; 11 nucleotides match TRBD1. The V and J ends lost 5 bases and 4 bases, in that order; junction bases with no gene match: 2. Per germline, CDR1 SGDLS and CDR2 YYNGEE. This CDR3 has 13 amino acids. The CDR3 DNA is TGTGCCAGCAGTGGACAGGGGGCGTACGAGCAGTACTTC. This codes for CASSGQGAYEQYF.

Many counts were recorded for this clone. The chain has TRBV7-2 and TRBJ2-5; TRBD1 aligns across 9 bases. Trimming cost V 4 bases and J 5 bases; bases outside gene matches: 2. Germline V gene sequence: CDR1 SGHTA, CDR2 FQGNSA. The CDR3 length is 13 residues. CDR3 protein: CASSYGQGETQYF. In DNA, the CDR3 is TGTGCCAGCAGCTATGGACAGGGGGAGACCCAGTACTTC.

This clone came up many times. This chain connects TRBV20-1 to TRBJ1-5; possible D gene TRBD1, 6 bases. Germline values: CDR1 DFQATT, CDR2 SNEGSKA (reference sequence). Trimming pared 6 bases from V and 12 bases from J, leaving 24 bases between. This CDR3 is built from 14 residues. The CDR3 is CSAEMGASYYHQHF. In DNA form, the CDR3 reads TGCAGTGCCGAGATGGGGGCCTCCTACTACCACCAGCATTTT.

In this sample, this clone turned up many times. This chain links TRBV30 with TRBJ1-4; D uncertain. This CDR3 has 14 amino acids. Germline V gene sequence: CDR1 GTSNPN, CDR2 SVGIG (reference sequence). Deletions cut 5 bases from V and 1 base from J, with 11 bases between. CDR3 protein: CAWRAAGTNEKLFF. The CDR3 region has the DNA TGTGCCTGGCGCGCGGCAGGAACTAATGAAAAACTGTTTTTT.

Ten or more counts support this clone. The DNA for the CDR3 is TGCAGTGCTAGAGATCCATGGGTGGACCTTAGCACAGATACGCAGTATTTT. This gives the protein CSARDPWVDLSTDTQYF. The chain links TRBV20-1 to TRBJ2-3, with unresolved D. Germline V gene lookup returns CDR1 DFQATT and CDR2 SNEGSKA (reference sequence). Deletions cut 0 bases from V and 0 bases from J, with 16 bases between. The CDR3 is made up of 17 amino acids.

Ten or more counts support this clone. CDR3 in amino acids: CSVEGTSGGLGDTQYF. The DNA of the CDR3 is TGCAGCGTTGAAGGGACTAGCGGGGGGCTGGGAGATACGCAGTATTTT. The chain couples TRBV29-1 to TRBJ2-3; 14 bases are a match to TRBD2. This CDR3 contains 16 residues. V lost 1 base to trimming and J lost 5 bases; unmatched junction nucleotides: 5. The V gene's germline CDR1 is SQVTM and CDR2 ANQGSEA.

Ten or more counts support this clone. V and J are TRBV6-1 and TRBJ2-6, with D uncertain. The CDR3 covers 11 residues. Trimming took 10 bases from V and 12 from J, leaving 13 bases between them. CDR1 MNHNS and CDR2 SASEGT come from the germline V gene. The CDR3 DNA reads TGTGCCACCCGCCGTTCAACCGTCCTGACTTTC. This encodes CATRRSTVLTF.

This clone was seen ten or more times. Additional DNA sequences in this sample encode the identical CDR3. This chain uses TRBV12-3 or TRBV12-4 with TRBJ2-5; D tentatively reads TRBD1 or TRBD2 (6 bases each). The CDR3 contains 15 residues. V shed 1 base and J shed 5 bases, with 14 bases lying between them. The CDR3 protein is CASSLVGGGRETQYF. CDR3 nucleotide sequence: TGTGCCAGCAGTTTAGTAGGAGGGGGTCGGGAGACCCAGTACTTC.

This clone was found many times. J is TRBJ2-5 and V is TRBV24-1; D is unclear. Trimming left V 3 bases short and J 1 base short, with 11 bases between. CDR3 length: 15 amino acids. Germline CDR1 KGHDR, CDR2 SFDVKD. The CDR3 spells CATSDRSTPQETQYF. The CDR3 bases are TGTGCCACCAGTGATCGCTCGACACCCCAAGAGACCCAGTACTTC.